This T cell receptor beta chain was sequenced in a study of T cells in localized non-small cell lung cancer. This CDR3 region has 14 residues. V was pared by 5 bases and J by 6 bases, with 9 bases of the junction left unmatched. The germline CDR1 and CDR2 sequences are SEHNR and FQNEAQ (reference sequence). This clone was observed a single time. Its matching antigen is unknown. Assay: immunoSEQ multiplex PCR; the TCRdb copy retains only in-frame clones and omits some. The repertoire holds about 26,000 clones, with 75% to 90% as singletons. Study conclusions and caveats: A higher density of T cells in blood coincided with extended overall survival. Appearance in adjacent lung was seen for a median approximately 58 of the top 100 tumor clones. The study found T cell clonality highest in uninvolved adjacent lung, above tumor.

The sequencing here drew on peripheral blood, taken before any cancer treatment. This TCR came from a woman aged 40 to 75 with stage I lung adenocarcinoma. This chain connects TRBV7-9 to TRBJ1-1; TRBD1 aligns across 7 bases. DNA for the CDR3: TGTGCCAGCAGCCCTTTGACAGGGTGGGCTGAAGCTTTCTTT. Translating gives CASSPLTGWAEAFF.